This T cell receptor beta chain was sequenced in a study of technical replicates of blood from a few donors. Profiling relied on immunoSEQ multiplex PCR, and the TCRdb table lists in-frame clones only, not all of them. The data contain about 70,000 clones, about 89% of them singletons. This clone is a singleton in its sample. V was shortened by 3 bases and J by 8 bases, with 19 bases between the two germline ends. Germline V lookup: CDR1 SEHNR, CDR2 FQNEAQ (reference sequence). The CDR3 totals 15 residues. The sequence was collected from a human donor in good health. Some clones in this sample may be carry-over from other donors' samples. This chain joins TRBV7-9 and TRBJ1-2; D unclear. The source material was PBMCs. CDR3 nucleotide sequence: TGTGCCAGCAGCTTCGGCCTCCCTGGTGTGGGCGGCTACACCTTC. Encoded protein: CASSFGLPGVGGYTF. The entire variable domain, with the rest obtained from reference TRBV7-9 and TRBJ1-2, is as follows: DTGVSQNPRHKITKRGQNVTFRCDPISEHNRLYWYRQTLGQGPEFLTYFQNEAQLEKSRLLSDRFSAERPKGSFSTLEIQRTEQGDSAMYLCASSFGLPGVGGYTFGSGTRLTVV.